This TCR beta chain was sequenced for a study of post-analysis software for immune sequencing data. Study findings and constraints: When compared against controls, multiple sclerosis patients showed significantly lower normalized Chao1 diversity. Four to six TRBV segments were more frequent in patients than controls; TRBV5-6, TRBV5-1 and TRBV20-1 belonged to this group.

Worth noting for this clonotype: The target antigen is unknown.

V gave up 6 bases and J gave up 5 bases, with 16 bases separating them. The CDR3 consists of 14 residues. CDR1 MNHEY and CDR2 SMNVEV come from the germline V gene (reference sequence). The TCR beta cDNA libraries contained unique molecular identifiers. Some 540,000 cDNA molecules were obtained from roughly 1 to 10 million T cells. MiXCR, applied by TCRdb to the PCR reads, yields one record per CDR3 protein. The data contain fewer than 900,000 distinct CDR3 sequences, about 45% of them singletons. Material for sequencing was blood. V gene TRBV27 combines with J gene TRBJ2-5, with D perhaps assigned TRBD1 or TRBD2 (6 bases each). This sequence was found in a girl aged 5-17 years with multiple sclerosis. CDR3 protein: CASSWGRGGETQYF. CDR3 sequence (DNA): TGTGCCAGCAGCTGGGGTAGAGGGGGGGAGACCCAGTACTTC.